Below are 16 T cell receptor beta chains sequenced from a single sample in a study of blood T cell repertoires in COVID-19. Produced via immunoSEQ multiplex PCR; TCRdb's table is partial and in-frame only. The repertoire includes around 60,000 clones, roughly 72% of them detected once, and more than 4.5% sits in the top ten. Sequencing was carried out using peripheral blood. The receptors originated from a woman in her 70s with COVID-19, enrolled during active disease.

This CDR3 is CASSIPGGSGANVLTF. The CDR3 DNA reads as TGTGCCAGCAGCATTCCGGGGGGCTCTGGGGCCAACGTCCTGACTTTC. The rearrangement joins TRBV21-1 to TRBJ2-6; TRBD2 reflects the table's D call only, with no check against the DNA. TRBV21-1 is annotated as a pseudogene. This CDR3 spans 16 amino acids.

V is TRBV11-3 and J is TRBJ1-3; possibly TRBD1 for D (6 bases). The germline gives CDR1 SGHNT, CDR2 YENEEA. This CDR3 is built from 15 residues. Trimming removed 1 base from V and 4 bases from J, with 11 bases in between. The CDR3 spells CASSLGAGAGNTIYF. The CDR3 DNA reads TGTGCCAGCAGCTTAGGAGCAGGGGCCGGAAACACCATATATTTT.

The chain recombines TRBV7-9 with TRBJ1-2; 9 nucleotides align to TRBD1. The CDR3 totals 16 residues. Germline CDR1 and CDR2: SEHNR and FQNEAQ (reference sequence). The junction had 9 bases not matched to a gene; V was cut back by 5 bases and J by 2 bases. The CDR3 region has the DNA TGTGCCAGCAGCCCCCACCCGGGACAGGGCAACTATGGCTACACCTTC. Protein product: CASSPHPGQGNYGYTF.

The V gene is TRBV5-6, the J gene TRBJ1-5, with D possibly being TRBD1 (6 bases). The germline gives CDR1 SGHDT, CDR2 YYEEEE. V was trimmed by 0 bases and J by 1 base, leaving 14 bases between them. The CDR3 sequence is 17 residues long. Written as DNA, the CDR3 is TGTGCCAGCAGCTTGGCCAGGGGTCGGGACAGCAATCAGCCCCAGCATTTT. Residues: CASSLARGRDSNQPQHF. The full variable domain, completed using reference TRBV5-6 and TRBJ1-5, is DAGVTQSPTHLIKTRGQQVTLRCSPKSGHDTVSWYQQALGQGPQFIFQYYEEEERQRGNFPDRFSGHQFPNYSSELNVNALLLGDSALYLCASSLARGRDSNQPQHFGDGTRLSIL.

The sample holds a few counts of this clone. The chain employs TRBV27 and TRBJ2-3; 7 nucleotides line up with TRBD2. The V gene's germline CDR1 is MNHEY and CDR2 SMNVEV (reference sequence). J gave up 3 bases and V 5 bases, and 8 bases lay outside the gene matches. The CDR3 spans 15 residues. CDR3 sequence: CASSVGLAVTDTQYF. Here the CDR3 DNA reads TGTGCCAGCAGTGTGGGGCTAGCGGTAACAGATACGCAGTATTTT.

This chain joins TRBV7-2 and TRBJ2-7, with D possibly TRBD1 on 5 matching bases. Trimming shortened V by 1 base and J by 4 bases, and 11 bases separated the two germline ends. The CDR3 loop spans 14 amino acids. Per germline, CDR1 SGHTA and CDR2 FQGNSA. The CDR3 loop is CASSLGPGIYEQYV. As DNA, the CDR3 is TGTGCCAGCAGCTTAGGGCCAGGGATTTACGAGCAGTACGTC.

The rearrangement uses TRBV6-5 and TRBJ2-7; 10 nucleotides match TRBD1. CDR3 length: 14 residues. Germline CDR1 is MNHEY and CDR2 is SVGAGI. The V and J ends lost 5 bases and 2 bases, in that order; junction bases with no gene match: 3. CDR3 sequence: CASSIDRGPYEQYV. CDR3 DNA sequence: TGTGCCAGCAGTATTGACAGGGGGCCCTACGAGCAGTACGTC.

The V and J genes are TRBV12-3 or TRBV12-4 and TRBJ2-1; TRBD2 might be the D (7 bases). The ends were cut back, 2 bases at V and 15 bases at J, with 14 bases in the middle. This CDR3 is 12 amino acids long. The CDR3: CASSLRGGLMFF. The CDR3 DNA follows: TGTGCCAGCAGTTTAAGGGGGGGGCTCATGTTCTTC.

V gene TRBV6-5 combines with J gene TRBJ1-6; the match to TRBD1 covers 8 bases. The CDR3 covers 14 residues. CDR1 is MNHEY and CDR2 is SVGAGI in the germline V gene. V lost 7 bases to trimming and J lost 7 bases; unmatched junction nucleotides: 6. CDR3 nucleotides: TGTGCCAGCACTTCGGACAGGGCCAATTCACCCCTCCACTTT. Its protein product is CASTSDRANSPLHF.

The chain uses TRBV12-3 or TRBV12-4 and TRBJ2-3, with D uncertain. This CDR3 has 11 residues. V gave up 3 bases and J gave up 6 bases, with 4 bases separating them. The CDR3 here is CASSFLDTQYF. Written as DNA, the CDR3 is TGTGCCAGCAGTTTTCTGGATACGCAGTATTTT.

The chain has TRBV6-5 and TRBJ1-1; weak D call: TRBD1 (5 bases). Germline CDR1 MNHEY, CDR2 SVGAGI. With 7 bases removed from V and 0 bases from J, the gap between germline ends came to 15 bases. The CDR3 covers 15 residues. The DNA of the CDR3 is TGTGCCAGCAAAAGGGGAGGCCGAATGAACACTGAAGCTTTCTTT. Protein sequence: CASKRGGRMNTEAFF.

The chain uses TRBV7-6 and TRBJ2-3; no definite D call. Trimming cost V 5 bases and J 2 bases, with 17 bases left between them. Germline V gene sequence: CDR1 SGHVS, CDR2 FNYEAQ. The CDR3 has 16 amino acids. The CDR3 here is CASSLRSSAITDTQYF. Here the CDR3 DNA reads TGTGCCAGCAGCCTTAGGAGCTCCGCCATCACAGATACGCAGTATTTT.

This chain joins TRBV5-8 and TRBJ1-1; the D gene is possibly TRBD1 (6 bases). Trimming stripped 4 bases from V and 4 bases from J, with 11 bases between. The CDR3 is made up of 13 amino acids. CDR1 is SGHTS and CDR2 is YDEGEE in the germline V gene. CDR3 nucleotides: TGTGCCAGCAGCGACTGGACAGCCACTGAAGCTTTCTTT. It codes for CASSDWTATEAFF.

The chain recombines TRBV29-1 with TRBJ1-5, with a tentative D call TRBD1 (5 bases). V lost 7 bases, J lost 3 bases, and 10 bases lay in between. The CDR3 length is 12 residues. Germline V gene data show CDR1 as SQVTM and CDR2 as ANQGSEA. The CDR3 loop reads CSAREPNQPQHF. As DNA, the CDR3 is TGCAGCGCCAGGGAACCCAATCAGCCCCAGCATTTT.

The table lists this clone with a count of one. The V gene is TRBV24-1, the J gene TRBJ2-5; 9 bases are a match to TRBD1. Trimming removed 3 bases from V and 5 bases from J; junction bases left unmatched: 9. The germline CDR1 and CDR2 sequences are KGHDR and SFDVKD. The CDR3 spans 16 residues. The CDR3: CATSDRGTGSEETQYF. The CDR3 DNA follows: TGTGCCACCAGTGATCGCGGGACAGGGAGTGAGGAGACCCAGTACTTC.

The V gene is TRBV5-4, the J gene TRBJ2-3; 11 nucleotides match TRBD2. V was clipped by 5 bases and J by 2 bases; unmatched bases: 10. The CDR3 totals 17 residues. From germline, CDR1 is SGHNT and CDR2 YYREEE (reference sequence). CDR3 in DNA: TGTGCCAGCAGGCAGGCCGGGACTAGCGGATACACAGATACGCAGTATTTT. Translating it yields CASRQAGTSGYTDTQYF.